These T cell receptor beta chains were read from a single sample in a study of blood T cell repertoires in COVID-19. The assay was immunoSEQ multiplex PCR, and TCRdb's table has in-frame clones only and misses some. The table shows 85,000 to 130,000 clones, with around nine tenths occurring only once. The sample consisted of peripheral blood. The receptors come from a human donor in a cohort sampled during active COVID-19. The conserved cysteine and the conserved F or W are not part of the CDR3 here.

j_call v_call cdr3_aa
TRBJ1-4 TRBV11-2 ASKETALNEKLF
TRBJ2-7 TRBV23-1 ASSQLRYRGLYAEQY
TRBJ1-1 TRBV7-9 ASSLDGLNTEAF
TRBJ1-1 TRBV5-4 ASSLAGGLGTEAF
TRBJ2-3 TRBV5-1 ASSFLAASTDTQY
TRBJ2-1 TRBV29-1 SVGQINEQF
TRBJ1-2 TRBV28 ASSLFYRESGYT
TRBJ1-6 TRBV27 ASSYRAAHNSPLH
TRBJ2-7 TRBV5-4 ASSTLAPYEQY
TRBJ1-6 TRBV9 ASSVETGNSPLH
TRBJ2-1 TRBV7-9 ASGQTGEQF
TRBJ2-7 TRBV3-1/TRBV3-2 ASSQDTLGGLAGKRGEQY
TRBJ2-1 TRBV7-3 ASSLGQQGNEQF
TRBJ1-2 TRBV19 ASSTSGKQQIAYGYT
TRBJ2-7 TRBV19 ASAGTGEYEQY
TRBJ2-5 TRBV11-2 ASSRGEGSIGETQY
TRBJ2-7 TRBV4-1 ASSQASSGSYEQY
TRBJ2-3 TRBV7-6 ASSRRQGAEDTQY
TRBJ2-3 TRBV5-4 ASSERDRYSPIIWADTQY
TRBJ2-6 TRBV29-1 SVETDLSGANVLT
TRBJ1-3 TRBV19 ARADRGNTIY
TRBJ2-7 TRBV15 ATSKLTGPPWGYEQY
TRBJ1-1 TRBV9 ASSPTGGQRAF
TRBJ2-7 TRBV5-8 ASSPGQSEQY
TRBJ2-2 TRBV2 ASSEFRGRTGELF
TRBJ2-1 TRBV11-2 ATTSTTGGSYNEQF
TRBJ1-3 TRBV4-1 ASSQESEGTGNTIY
TRBJ1-5 TRBV5-1 ASSFGTGDQPQH
TRBJ2-7 TRBV2 ASSERQGASYEQY
TRBJ2-5 TRBV18 ASSPRGGETQY
TRBJ2-7 TRBV24-1 ATSAEASYEQY
TRBJ1-5 TRBV2 ASKRTGGDQPQH
TRBJ2-7 TRBV5-4 ASSLDGGGAYEQY
TRBJ1-2 TRBV3-1/TRBV3-2 ASSQDPGYGYT
TRBJ1-1 TRBV11-3 ASSPQSGGTEAF
TRBJ2-7 TRBV7-9 ASSIMMGTGVPYEQY
TRBJ2-1 TRBV5-1 ASSLVAGRSYNEQF
TRBJ2-7 TRBV12-3/TRBV12-4 ASSRGLALWEY
TRBJ1-2 TRBV25-1 ASSDAGTPYGGYT
TRBJ2-3 TRBV6-2/TRBV6-3 ASSPLGQRTDTQY
TRBJ2-2 TRBV7-2 ASSPSGGLNTGELF
TRBJ1-2 TRBV3-1/TRBV3-2 ASSFRGRHRESGYGYT
TRBJ2-2 TRBV2 ARSGGERSGELF
TRBJ2-1 TRBV12-1 ASSFGLGAHNEQF